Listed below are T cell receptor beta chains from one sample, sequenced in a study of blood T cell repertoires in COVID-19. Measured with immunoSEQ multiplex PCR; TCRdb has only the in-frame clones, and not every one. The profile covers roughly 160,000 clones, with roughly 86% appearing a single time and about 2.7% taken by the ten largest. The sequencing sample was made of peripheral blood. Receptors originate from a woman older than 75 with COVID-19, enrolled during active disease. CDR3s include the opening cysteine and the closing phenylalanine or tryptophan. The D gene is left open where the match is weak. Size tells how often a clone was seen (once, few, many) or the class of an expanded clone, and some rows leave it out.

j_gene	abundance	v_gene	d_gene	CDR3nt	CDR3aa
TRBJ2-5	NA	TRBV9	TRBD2	TGTGCCAGCAGCGTAGTTCCTGGACTAGCGGGAACCGCCGGGGGGACCCAGTACTTC	CASSVVPGLAGTAGGTQYF
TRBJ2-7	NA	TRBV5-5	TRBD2	TGTGCCAGCAGCTTTAGCGGGGGGGCCGAGCAGTACTTC	CASSFSGGAEQYF
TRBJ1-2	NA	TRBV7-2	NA	TGTGCCAGCAGCTCTTCAGGGATAGGTGGCTACACCTTC	CASSSSGIGGYTF
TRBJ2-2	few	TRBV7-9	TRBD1	TGTGCCAGCAGCCCCCCGGGACAGGGATTTTCCGGGGAGCTGTTTTTT	CASSPPGQGFSGELFF
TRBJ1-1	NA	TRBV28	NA	TGTGCCAGCAGCCGACAGCGGAACACTGAAGCTTTCTTT	CASSRQRNTEAFF
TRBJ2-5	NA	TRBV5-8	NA	TGTGCCAGCAGCTCTGACTACCAAGAGACCCAGTACTTC	CASSSDYQETQYF
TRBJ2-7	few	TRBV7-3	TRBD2	TGTGCCAGCAGCTTAACCCTAGCGGGAGTCTCCGAGCAGTACTTC	CASSLTLAGVSEQYF
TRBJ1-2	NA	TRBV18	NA	TGTGCCAGCTCGTTGCAGGGTTTCGACTATGGCTACACCTTC	CASSLQGFDYGYTF
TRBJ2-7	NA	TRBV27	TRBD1	TGTGCCAGCAGTAACAGGGGTCATCAATACGAGCAGTACTTC	CASSNRGHQYEQYF
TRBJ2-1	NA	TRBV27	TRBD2	TGTGCCAGCAGTACGATAGCGGGAGTTGGGGACAATGAGCAGTTCTTC	CASSTIAGVGDNEQFF
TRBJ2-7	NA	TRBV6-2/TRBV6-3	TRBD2	TGTGCCAGCAGTTTAACCCTAGCGGGAAATCCCTACGAGCAGTACTTC	CASSLTLAGNPYEQYF
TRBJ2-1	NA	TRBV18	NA	TGTGCCAGCTCACCAAAGTCCGGCTCTGGCGGGCAGTTCTTC	CASSPKSGSGGQFF
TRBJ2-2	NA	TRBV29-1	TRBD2	TGCAGCGCCTTAGCGGGGTCGAACACCGGGGAGCTGTTTTTT	CSALAGSNTGELFF
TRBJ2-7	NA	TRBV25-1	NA	TGTGCCAGTCCGTTCCCAGGGGATCGCGAGCAGTACTTC	CASPFPGDREQYF
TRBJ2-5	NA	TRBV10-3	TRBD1	TGTGCCATCAGTGGGGACAGGGGGCCGTACCAAGAGACCCAGTACTTC	CAISGDRGPYQETQYF
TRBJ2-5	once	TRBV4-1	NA	TGCGCCAGCAGCCAAGATCCACAGCAAGAGACCCAGTACTTC	CASSQDPQQETQYF
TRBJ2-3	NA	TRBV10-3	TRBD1	TGTGCCATCAGTGAGTCGAAGGTGCGGCAGGGGGGCACAGATACGCAGTATTTT	CAISESKVRQGGTDTQYF
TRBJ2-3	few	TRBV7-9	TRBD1	TGTGCCAGCAGCTCACGGGACAGGAAACCCGAGGACACAGATACGCAGTATTTT	CASSSRDRKPEDTDTQYF
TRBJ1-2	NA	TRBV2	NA	TGTGCCAGCAGTGAAGCTGGCAGGTATGGCTACACCTTC	CASSEAGRYGYTF
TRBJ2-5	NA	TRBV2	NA	TGTGCCAGCTCTATCAAAGAGACCCAGTACTTC	CASSIKETQYF
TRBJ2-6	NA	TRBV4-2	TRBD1	TGTGCCAGCAGCCAACGCAGGGGGCTGTCTGGGGCCAACGTCCTGACTTTC	CASSQRRGLSGANVLTF
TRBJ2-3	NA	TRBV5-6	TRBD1	TGTGCCAGCAGCACCGGGACAGGGGGCGCGGGGCCGCAGTATTTT	CASSTGTGGAGPQYF
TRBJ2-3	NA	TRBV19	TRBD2	TGTGCCAGTAAGAAGCGGGGGCAACATACGCAGTATTTT	CASKKRGQHTQYF
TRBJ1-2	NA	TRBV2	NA	TGTGCCAGCCTTCCAGATCTGGGCAGGGGCCCTACCTACACCTTC	CASLPDLGRGPTYTF
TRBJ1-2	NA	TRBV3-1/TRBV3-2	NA	TGTGCCAGCAGCCATCAAACAGAGAACTATGGCTACACCTTC	CASSHQTENYGYTF
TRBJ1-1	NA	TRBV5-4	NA	TGTGCCAGCAGCTTGGGACAGTACACTGAAGCTTTCTTT	CASSLGQYTEAFF
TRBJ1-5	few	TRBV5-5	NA	TGTGCCAGCAGCTTGGGCCTGACAAGCGGGGCCTATCAGCCCCAGCATTTT	CASSLGLTSGAYQPQHF
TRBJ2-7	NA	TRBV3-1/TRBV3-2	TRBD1	TGTGCCAGCAGCCAAGAATGGCCCCTCCCGGGACAGGCTTCCTACGAGCAGTACTTC	CASSQEWPLPGQASYEQYF
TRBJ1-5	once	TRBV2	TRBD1	TGTGCCAGCAGTAAAGGGACAGGGTTTGATCAGCCCCAGCATTTT	CASSKGTGFDQPQHF
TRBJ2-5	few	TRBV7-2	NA	TGTGCCAGCAGCTTATGGGGGCGAGAGACCCAGTACTTC	CASSLWGRETQYF
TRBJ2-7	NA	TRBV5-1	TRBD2	TGCGCCAGCAGCACTATAGCGGGAGGGTCCTACGAGCAGTACTTC	CASSTIAGGSYEQYF
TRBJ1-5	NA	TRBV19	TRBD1	TGTGCCAGTAGTGGGGGGCGGACAGGGGGAAGACAGCCCCAGCATTTT	CASSGGRTGGRQPQHF
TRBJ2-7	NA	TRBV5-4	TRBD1	TGTGCCAGCAGCGAGGGACAGAACTACGAGCAGTACTTC	CASSEGQNYEQYF
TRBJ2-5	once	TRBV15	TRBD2	TGTGCCACCAGCAGAGTACTAGCGGGAGGAGAGACCCAGTACTTC	CATSRVLAGGETQYF
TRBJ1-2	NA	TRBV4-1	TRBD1	TGCGCCAGCAGCCAAGATCCAAACCAGGGGGCCGTCGATGGCTACACCTTC	CASSQDPNQGAVDGYTF
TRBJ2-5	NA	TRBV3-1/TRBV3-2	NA	TGTGCCAGCAGCCAATGGGGAGAAGAGACCCAGTACTTC	CASSQWGEETQYF
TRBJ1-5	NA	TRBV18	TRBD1	TGTGCCAGCTCACCGGCGTGGGACAGGGTAAATCAGCCCCAGCATTTT	CASSPAWDRVNQPQHF
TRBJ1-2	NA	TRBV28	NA	TGTGCCAGCAGTCTTCATCGAGCGGAGGGCTACACCTTC	CASSLHRAEGYTF
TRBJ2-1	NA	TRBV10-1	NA	TGCGCCAGCAGTGATGGCGCAGGGGACTACTACAATGAGCAGTTCTTC	CASSDGAGDYYNEQFF
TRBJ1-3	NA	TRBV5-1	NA	TGCGCCAGCAGCTTAGCTGGACTGAACTCTGGAAACACCATATATTTT	CASSLAGLNSGNTIYF